This T cell receptor (beta chain) was profiled in a study of blood T cell repertoires in COVID-19. Trimming removed 0 bases from V and 7 bases from J; junction bases left unmatched: 12. CDR1 SGHRS and CDR2 YFSETQ come from the germline V gene. CDR3 length equals 17 residues. Sequencing was performed with immunoSEQ multiplex PCR; in TCRdb, only in-frame clones are kept and a portion is missing. The sample consists of 380,000 or so clones, roughly 90% of them appearing once. This TCR was sampled from a woman aged 40 to 50 with acute COVID-19. Sequenced: PBMCs or T cells enriched from blood (not recorded which). This chain links TRBV5-1 with TRBJ1-2, with 10 bases matching TRBD1. CDR3 coding DNA: TGCGCCAGCAGCTTGGAAGCTATTGGGACAGGGGCGAGTGGCTACACCTTC. The encoded protein is CASSLEAIGTGASGYTF.